This paragraph covers one T cell receptor beta chain sequence. Trimming at V came to 5 bases and at J to 5 bases, leaving 5 bases not matched to a gene. The CDR3 length is 15 residues. Germline assignment: CDR1 MRHNA and CDR2 SNTAGT. With 60 Vbeta and 13 Jbeta primers, the PCR was carried out. Measured with immunoSEQ multiplex PCR; TCRdb has only the in-frame clones, and not every one. The table lists some 120,000 clones, roughly 66% of them singletons, with 2.2% in the top ten. These data originate in a study of cytomegalovirus exposure and HLA in healthy donors. The source is a woman in her twenties or thirties in good health and CMV-seronegative. The sequenced sample consisted of PBMCs. The chain has TRBV6-4 and TRBJ2-2; TRBD2 matches 10 bases. The DNA of the CDR3 is TGTGCCAGCAGTTCTAGCGGGAGCGGTACCGGGGAGCTGTTTTTT. Translation: CASSSSGSGTGELFF.